Listed below are T cell receptor beta chains from one sample, sequenced in a study of shared clonotypes between healthy human individuals. TCRdb's table, derived via immunoSEQ multiplex PCR, lists solely in-frame clones and lacks some. The sample yields more than 1 million clones, about 84% seen once. Specimen: memory CD4+ T cells from PBMCs. All receptors come from a man aged 18 to 30 in good health. Some clones in this sample may be carry-over from other donors' samples. The CDR3 runs from the conserved cysteine through the conserved F or W. Fields, in order: clone size, D gene, V gene, J gene, CDR3 DNA, CDR3 protein. The D gene is left open where the match is weak. Size is omitted from some rows. Given values are once, few, many or a class for expanded clones.

abundance: NA
d_gene: NA
v_gene: TRBV7-3
j_gene: TRBJ1-1
CDR3nt: TGTGCCAGCAGACTAGGGGTGAACACTGAAGCTTTCTTT
CDR3aa: CASRLGVNTEAFF

abundance: NA
d_gene: TRBD1
v_gene: TRBV10-3
j_gene: TRBJ1-2
CDR3nt: TGTGCCACAAGGGACAGGGCGGGAAATGGCTACACCTTC
CDR3aa: CATRDRAGNGYTF

abundance: once
d_gene: NA
v_gene: TRBV18
j_gene: TRBJ1-5
CDR3nt: TGTGCCAGCTCACTTGTCGGGGCGTTGGGACAGCCCCAGCATTTT
CDR3aa: CASSLVGALGQPQHF

abundance: NA
d_gene: TRBD2
v_gene: TRBV7-9
j_gene: TRBJ2-5
CDR3nt: TGTGCCAGCAGTCTACTTAGAGGGGCGGGAGACAAGACCCAGTACTTC
CDR3aa: CASSLLRGAGDKTQYF

abundance: NA
d_gene: NA
v_gene: TRBV11-3
j_gene: TRBJ2-3
CDR3nt: TGTGCCAGCAGCTTAGGGTTCGGTACGCAGTATTTT
CDR3aa: CASSLGFGTQYF

abundance: once
d_gene: TRBD1
v_gene: TRBV11-2
j_gene: TRBJ1-2
CDR3nt: TGTGCCAGCAGCCCGCGGACAGGGGGCGGTTATGGCTACACCTTC
CDR3aa: CASSPRTGGGYGYTF

abundance: NA
d_gene: TRBD1
v_gene: TRBV7-2
j_gene: TRBJ2-5
CDR3nt: TGTGCCAGCAGCCTCTATGACAGGGGAGGACAAGAGACCCAGTACTTC
CDR3aa: CASSLYDRGGQETQYF

abundance: NA
d_gene: NA
v_gene: TRBV28
j_gene: TRBJ2-6
CDR3nt: TGTGCCAGCAGTTTCCCCCCCGGCTCTGGGGCCAACGTCCTGACTTTC
CDR3aa: CASSFPPGSGANVLTF

abundance: NA
d_gene: NA
v_gene: TRBV7-3
j_gene: TRBJ2-3
CDR3nt: TGTGCCAGCAGCGGGGGCGGTGCAGATACGCAGTATTTT
CDR3aa: CASSGGGADTQYF

abundance: once
d_gene: NA
v_gene: TRBV9
j_gene: TRBJ1-5
CDR3nt: TGTGCCAGCAGCCCGCAGGGGTATAGCAATCAGCCCCAGCATTTT
CDR3aa: CASSPQGYSNQPQHF

abundance: NA
d_gene: NA
v_gene: TRBV9
j_gene: TRBJ2-3
CDR3nt: TGTGCCAGCAGCGCCTTGACAGATACGCAGTATTTT
CDR3aa: CASSALTDTQYF

abundance: NA
d_gene: NA
v_gene: TRBV7-9
j_gene: TRBJ1-4
CDR3nt: TGTGCCAGCAGCTTAGACGGGCTGACTAATGAAAAACTGTTTTTT
CDR3aa: CASSLDGLTNEKLFF

abundance: NA
d_gene: TRBD2
v_gene: TRBV28
j_gene: TRBJ2-1
CDR3nt: TGTGCCAGCAGTTTGGCAACTAGCGGGCGCCGTAGGTTCTTC
CDR3aa: CASSLATSGRRRFF

abundance: NA
d_gene: TRBD2
v_gene: TRBV6-1
j_gene: TRBJ2-7
CDR3nt: TGTGCCAGCAGTGTAGCGGGGATTAGCGGGATTCCCTACGAGCAGTACTTC
CDR3aa: CASSVAGISGIPYEQYF

abundance: NA
d_gene: TRBD1
v_gene: TRBV6-1
j_gene: TRBJ1-2
CDR3nt: TGTGCCAGCAGACAGGGGGAATCCTATGGCTACACCTTC
CDR3aa: CASRQGESYGYTF

abundance: once
d_gene: TRBD1
v_gene: TRBV5-1
j_gene: TRBJ2-6
CDR3nt: TGCGCCAGCAGGGTCGGACAGGGGGCGTCCGGGGCCAACGTCCTGACTTTC
CDR3aa: CASRVGQGASGANVLTF

abundance: NA
d_gene: TRBD2
v_gene: TRBV13
j_gene: TRBJ2-1
CDR3nt: TGTGCCAGCAGTCCAATTAGGGGACTAGCGCCCAATGAGCAGTTCTTC
CDR3aa: CASSPIRGLAPNEQFF

abundance: NA
d_gene: NA
v_gene: TRBV7-3
j_gene: TRBJ2-1
CDR3nt: TGTGCCAGCGGTCAGGCGGGTGAGCAGTTCTTC
CDR3aa: CASGQAGEQFF

abundance: NA
d_gene: NA
v_gene: TRBV7-2
j_gene: TRBJ2-3
CDR3nt: TGTGCCAGCAGCTTAGCGCAGGGCACAGATACGCAGTATTTT
CDR3aa: CASSLAQGTDTQYF

abundance: NA
d_gene: TRBD2
v_gene: TRBV2
j_gene: TRBJ2-1
CDR3nt: TGTGCCAGCGGGGGACTAGCTTCCCACAATGAGCAGTTCTTC
CDR3aa: CASGGLASHNEQFF